This T cell receptor beta chain was profiled in a study of cytomegalovirus exposure and HLA in healthy donors. Study-level background: HLA-typed donors were the source of tens of millions of unique TCRs, which an early data release held. Study-wide points: What a later analysis reportedly showed was that an Asian-associated ancestry cluster had fewer N-insertions than the 666-donor mean.

Vbeta (60) and Jbeta (13) primers were used in the PCR. Repertoires were generated with immunoSEQ multiplex PCR, while TCRdb's copy carries only in-frame clones and drops some. Counted here are under 200,000 clones, around 83% occurring once; the ten biggest clones make up 0.96%. V was clipped by 2 bases and J by 2 bases, with 7 bases between them. There are 15 residues in the CDR3. Germline V gene data show CDR1 as SNHLY and CDR2 as FYNNEI. This clone was seen only a few times. Its antigen is unknown. This chain links TRBV2 with TRBJ2-6, with D possibly matching TRBD2 (6 bases). The receptor was derived from a girl aged 2-10 years in good health and CMV-seropositive. The source material was PBMCs. The DNA of the CDR3 is TGTGCCAGCAGTGAAACGGGGGCTGGGGCCAACGTCCTGACTTTC. Protein product: CASSETGAGANVLTF.